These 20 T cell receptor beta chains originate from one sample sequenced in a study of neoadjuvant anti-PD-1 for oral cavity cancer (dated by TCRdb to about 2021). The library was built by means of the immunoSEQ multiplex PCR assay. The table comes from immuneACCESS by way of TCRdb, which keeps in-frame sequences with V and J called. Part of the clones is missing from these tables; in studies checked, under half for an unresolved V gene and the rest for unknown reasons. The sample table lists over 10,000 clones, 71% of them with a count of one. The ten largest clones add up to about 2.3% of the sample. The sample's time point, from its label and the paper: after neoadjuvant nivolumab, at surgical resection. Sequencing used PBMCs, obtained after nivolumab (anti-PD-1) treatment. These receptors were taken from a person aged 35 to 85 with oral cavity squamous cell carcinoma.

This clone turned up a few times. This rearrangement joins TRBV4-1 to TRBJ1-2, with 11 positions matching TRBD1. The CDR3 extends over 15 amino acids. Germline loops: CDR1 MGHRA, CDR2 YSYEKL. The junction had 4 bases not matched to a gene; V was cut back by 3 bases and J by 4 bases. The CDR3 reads CASSHPGQGVYGYTF. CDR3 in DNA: TGCGCCAGCAGCCACCCGGGACAGGGGGTCTATGGCTACACCTTC.

CDR3 DNA: TGCGCCAGCAGCCAGACTGACGGAAACTATGGCTACACCTTC. It yields the protein CASSQTDGNYGYTF. The chain links TRBV4-1 to TRBJ1-2; D ambiguous. Per the germline V gene, CDR1 is MGHRA and CDR2 is YSYEKL. CDR3 length: 14 residues. The ends were cut back, 3 bases at V and 2 bases at J, with 10 bases in the middle.

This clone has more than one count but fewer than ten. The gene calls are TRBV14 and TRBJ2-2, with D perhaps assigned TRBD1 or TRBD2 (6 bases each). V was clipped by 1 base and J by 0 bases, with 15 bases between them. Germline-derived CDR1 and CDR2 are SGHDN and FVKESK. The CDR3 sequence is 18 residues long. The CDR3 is CASSQAPGGTPNTGELFF. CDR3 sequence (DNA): TGTGCCAGCAGCCAAGCGCCTGGGGGGACACCGAACACCGGGGAGCTGTTTTTT.

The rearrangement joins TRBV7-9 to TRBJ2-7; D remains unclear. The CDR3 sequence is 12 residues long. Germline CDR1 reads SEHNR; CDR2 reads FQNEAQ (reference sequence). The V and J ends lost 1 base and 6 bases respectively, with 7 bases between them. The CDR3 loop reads CASSLVGFEQYF. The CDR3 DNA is TGTGCCAGCAGCTTAGTAGGGTTCGAGCAGTACTTC. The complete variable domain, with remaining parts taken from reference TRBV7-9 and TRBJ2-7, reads DTGVSQNPRHKITKRGQNVTFRCDPISEHNRLYWYRQTLGQGPEFLTYFQNEAQLEKSRLLSDRFSAERPKGSFSTLEIQRTEQGDSAMYLCASSLVGFEQYFGPGTRLTVT.

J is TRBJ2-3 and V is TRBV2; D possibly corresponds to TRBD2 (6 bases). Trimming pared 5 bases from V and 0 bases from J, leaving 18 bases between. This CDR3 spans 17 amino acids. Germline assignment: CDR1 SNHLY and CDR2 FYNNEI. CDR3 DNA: TGTGCCAGCAGTCCCGAGAGTATGGCGGGGAGCACAGATACGCAGTATTTT. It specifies CASSPESMAGSTDTQYF.

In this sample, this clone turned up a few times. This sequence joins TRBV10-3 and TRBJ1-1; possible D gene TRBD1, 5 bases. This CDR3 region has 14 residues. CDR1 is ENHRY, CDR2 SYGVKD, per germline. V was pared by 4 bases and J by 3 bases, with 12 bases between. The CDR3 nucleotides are TGTGCCATCAGTGTGGGGGGGGGAGACACTGAAGCTTTCTTT. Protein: CAISVGGGDTEAFF.

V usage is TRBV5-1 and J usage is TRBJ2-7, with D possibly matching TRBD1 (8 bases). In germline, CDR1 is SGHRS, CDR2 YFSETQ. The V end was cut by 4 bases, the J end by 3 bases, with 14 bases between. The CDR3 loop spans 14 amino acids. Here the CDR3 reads CASSPQGGVYEQYF. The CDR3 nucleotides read TGCGCCAGCAGCCCACAGGGGGGGGTCTACGAGCAGTACTTC.

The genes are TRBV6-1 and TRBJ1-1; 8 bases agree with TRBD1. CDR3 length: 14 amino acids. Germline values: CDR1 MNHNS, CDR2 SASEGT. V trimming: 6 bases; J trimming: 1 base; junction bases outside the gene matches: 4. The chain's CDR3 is CASSRDRKNTEAFF. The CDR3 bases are TGTGCCAGCAGCCGGGACAGGAAGAACACTGAAGCTTTCTTT.

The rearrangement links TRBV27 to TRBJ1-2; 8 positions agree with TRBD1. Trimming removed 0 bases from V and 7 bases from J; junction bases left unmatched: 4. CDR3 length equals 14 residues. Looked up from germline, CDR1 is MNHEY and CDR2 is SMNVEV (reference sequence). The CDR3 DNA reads TGTGCCAGCAGTTTATCGACAGGGGCCAGTGGCTACACCTTC. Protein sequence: CASSLSTGASGYTF.

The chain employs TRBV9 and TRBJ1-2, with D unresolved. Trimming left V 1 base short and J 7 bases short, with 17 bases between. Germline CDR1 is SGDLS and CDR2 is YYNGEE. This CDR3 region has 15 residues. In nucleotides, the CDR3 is TGTGCCAGCAGCGTAACGGGCCTCCCCTCGGGTGGCTACACCTTC. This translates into CASSVTGLPSGGYTF.

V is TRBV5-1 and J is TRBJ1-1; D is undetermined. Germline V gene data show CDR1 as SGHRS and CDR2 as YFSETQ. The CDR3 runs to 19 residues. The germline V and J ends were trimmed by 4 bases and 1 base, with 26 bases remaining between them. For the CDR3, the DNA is TGCGCCAGCAGCCTTGGCCCTATCAGTAGCCTAAGACCGAACACTGAAGCTTTCTTT. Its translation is CASSLGPISSLRPNTEAFF.

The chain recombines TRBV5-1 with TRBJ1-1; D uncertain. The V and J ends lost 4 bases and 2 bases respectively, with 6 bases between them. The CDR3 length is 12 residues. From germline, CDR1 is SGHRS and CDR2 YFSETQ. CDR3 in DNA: TGCGCCAGCAGCAACTTAAACACTGAAGCTTTCTTT. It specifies CASSNLNTEAFF.

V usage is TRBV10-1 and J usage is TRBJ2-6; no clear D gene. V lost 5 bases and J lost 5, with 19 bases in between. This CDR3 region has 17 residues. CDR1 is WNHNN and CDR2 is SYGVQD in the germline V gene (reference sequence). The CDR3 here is CASSCYTAQSRANVLTF. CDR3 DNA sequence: TGCGCCAGCAGTTGCTATACCGCACAAAGTCGGGCCAACGTCCTGACTTTC.

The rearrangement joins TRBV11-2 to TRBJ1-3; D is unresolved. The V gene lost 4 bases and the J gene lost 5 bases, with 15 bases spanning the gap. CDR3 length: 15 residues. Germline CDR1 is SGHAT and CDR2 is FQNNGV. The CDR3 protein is CASSSTPGLRNTIYF. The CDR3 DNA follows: TGTGCCAGCAGCTCCACCCCCGGGTTACGAAACACCATATATTTT. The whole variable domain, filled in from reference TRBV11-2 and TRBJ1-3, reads EAGVAQSPRYKIIEKRQSVAFWCNPISGHATLYWYQQILGQGPKLLIQFQNNGVVDDSQLPKDRFSAERLKGVDSTLKIQPAKLEDSAVYLCASSSTPGLRNTIYFGEGSWLTVV.

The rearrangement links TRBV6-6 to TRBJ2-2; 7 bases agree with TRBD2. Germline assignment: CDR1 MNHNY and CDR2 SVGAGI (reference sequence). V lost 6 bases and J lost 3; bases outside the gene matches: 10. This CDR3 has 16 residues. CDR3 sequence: CASRRLASGDTGELFF. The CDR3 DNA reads TGTGCCAGCAGGCGACTAGCTAGCGGCGACACCGGGGAGCTGTTTTTT.

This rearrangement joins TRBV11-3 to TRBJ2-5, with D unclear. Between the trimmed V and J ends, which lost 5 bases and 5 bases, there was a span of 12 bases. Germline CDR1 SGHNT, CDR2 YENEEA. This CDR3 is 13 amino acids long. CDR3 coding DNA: TGTGCCAGCAGCCCGCCGTTCTCTGAGACCCAGTACTTC. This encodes CASSPPFSETQYF.

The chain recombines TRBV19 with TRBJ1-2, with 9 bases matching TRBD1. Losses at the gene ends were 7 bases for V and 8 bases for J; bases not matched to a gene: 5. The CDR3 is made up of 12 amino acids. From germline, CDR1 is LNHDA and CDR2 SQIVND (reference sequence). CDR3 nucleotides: TGTGCCAGTACCTCAGGACAGGGGGGCTACACCTTC. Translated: CASTSGQGGYTF.

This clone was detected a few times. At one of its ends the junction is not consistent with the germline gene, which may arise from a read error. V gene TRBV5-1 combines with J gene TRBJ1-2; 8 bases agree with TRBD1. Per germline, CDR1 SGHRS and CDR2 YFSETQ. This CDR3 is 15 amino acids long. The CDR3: CASSLGQVGDYGYTF. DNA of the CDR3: TGCGCCAGCAGTTTGGGACAGGTCGGCGACTATGGCTACACCTTC.

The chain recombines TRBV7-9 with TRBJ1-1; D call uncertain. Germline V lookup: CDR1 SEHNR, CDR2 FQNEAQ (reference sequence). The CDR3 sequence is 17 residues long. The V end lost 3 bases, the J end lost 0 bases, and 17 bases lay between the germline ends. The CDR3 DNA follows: TGTGCCAGCAGCTTCTCAAAACGGACGGGCATGAACACTGAAGCTTTCTTT. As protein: CASSFSKRTGMNTEAFF.

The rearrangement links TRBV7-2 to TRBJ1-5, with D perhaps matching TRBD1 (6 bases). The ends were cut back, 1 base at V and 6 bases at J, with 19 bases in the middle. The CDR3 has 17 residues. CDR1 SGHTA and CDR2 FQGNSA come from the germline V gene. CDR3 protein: CASSLGGAQGDRQPQHF. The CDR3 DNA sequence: TGTGCCAGCAGCTTAGGGGGGGCACAGGGTGATCGTCAGCCCCAGCATTTT.